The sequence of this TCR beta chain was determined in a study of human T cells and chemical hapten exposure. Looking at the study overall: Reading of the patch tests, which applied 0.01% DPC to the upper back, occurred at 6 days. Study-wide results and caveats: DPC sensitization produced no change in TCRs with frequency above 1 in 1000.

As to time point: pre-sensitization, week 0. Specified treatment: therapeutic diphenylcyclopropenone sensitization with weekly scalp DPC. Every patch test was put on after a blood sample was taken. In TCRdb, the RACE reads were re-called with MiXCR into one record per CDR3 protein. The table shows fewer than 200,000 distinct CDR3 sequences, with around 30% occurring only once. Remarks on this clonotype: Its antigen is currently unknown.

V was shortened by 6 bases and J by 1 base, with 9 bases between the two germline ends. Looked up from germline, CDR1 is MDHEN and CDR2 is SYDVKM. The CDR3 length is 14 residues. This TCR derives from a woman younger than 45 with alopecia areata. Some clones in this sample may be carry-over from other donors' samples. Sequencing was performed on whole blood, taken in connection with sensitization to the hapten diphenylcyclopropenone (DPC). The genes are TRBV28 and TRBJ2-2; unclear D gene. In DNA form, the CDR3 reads TGTGCCAGCAGGCCGTACGGGAACACCGGGGAGCTGTTTTTT. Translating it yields CASRPYGNTGELFF.